A single sample is the source of the 24 T cell receptor beta chains below, sequenced in a study of T cells in Graves' hyperthyroidism and ophthalmopathy. Amplification of TCR beta CDR3 regions used RNA as the template. A first-round RT-PCR of the TCR CDR3 used the HTBI primer set. TCRdb re-called the multiplex PCR reads through MiXCR, storing one row per CDR3 protein. The sample shows about 400,000 distinct CDR3 sequences, approximately 14% of them seen only once. The sequenced material came from blood. These receptors came from a woman aged 18-29 years with Graves' hyperthyroidism.

The sample holds a few counts of this clonotype. The rearrangement links TRBV20-1 to TRBJ1-5; a weak D match, TRBD1 (5 bases). Looked up from germline, CDR1 is DFQATT and CDR2 is SNEGSKA (reference sequence). V was shortened by 5 bases and J by 6 bases, with 17 bases between the two germline ends. CDR3 length: 14 amino acids. The CDR3 DNA follows: TGCAGTGCTGCCCGGGGCAGGATCCGTCAGCCCCAGCATTTT. Translated, it gives CSAARGRIRQPQHF.

J is TRBJ1-2 and V is TRBV6-1, with D unresolved. CDR1 and CDR2 from the germline V gene are MNHNS and SASEGT. V lost 2 bases, J lost 5 bases, and 12 bases lay in between. This CDR3 region has 14 residues. CDR3 amino acids: CASSEPRTEYGYTF. For the CDR3, the DNA is TGTGCCAGCAGTGAACCCCGGACTGAATATGGCTACACCTTC.

This clonotype showed up just a few times. A much larger clone lies a single base off, so this may be a read error. The chain links TRBV5-1 to TRBJ2-3, with D perhaps TRBD2 (5 bases). Germline-derived CDR1 and CDR2 are SGHRS and YFSETQ. The CDR3 covers 13 residues. V was clipped by 4 bases and J by 6 bases, with 12 bases between them. For the CDR3, the DNA is TGCGCCAGCAGCCTCAGTACGGGGGATACGCAGTATTTT. It translates to CASSLSTGDTQYF.

This clonotype was observed a handful of times. The V and J genes are TRBV15 and TRBJ1-6; D remains ambiguous. The CDR3 consists of 12 residues. From germline, CDR1 is LNHNV and CDR2 YYDKDF (reference sequence). V was shortened by 0 bases and J by 9 bases, with 3 bases between the two germline ends. The CDR3 nucleotides are TGTGCCACCAGCAGAGATTCTTCACCCCTCCACTTT. Encoded protein: CATSRDSSPLHF.

This clonotype was counted ten times or more. The chain joins TRBV20-1 to TRBJ1-1; D is perhaps TRBD1 (5 bases). V lost 4 bases, J lost 7 bases, and 19 bases lay in between. The CDR3 runs to 14 residues. CDR1 DFQATT and CDR2 SNEGSKA come from the germline V gene (reference sequence). The CDR3 nucleotides read TGCAGTGCTATCCAGGGTATGGGGGTCGGTGAAGCTTTCTTT. Encoded protein: CSAIQGMGVGEAFF.

This clonotype turned up a few times. CDR3 region: CASSYPMGTAFEAFF. As DNA, the CDR3 is TGTGCCAGCAGTTATCCGATGGGGACAGCTTTTGAAGCTTTCTTT. The chain employs TRBV6-1 and TRBJ1-1; 7 positions match TRBD1. Germline CDR1 MNHNS, CDR2 SASEGT. CDR3 length equals 15 residues. The trim removed 5 bases at V and 7 bases at J, leaving 13 bases unmatched.

This clonotype was observed many times. The rearrangement links TRBV6-1 to TRBJ1-4; a possible D gene is TRBD1 (5 bases). The CDR3 runs 15 residues. Between the trimmed V and J ends, which lost 6 bases and 0 bases, there was a span of 11 bases. The germline gives CDR1 MNHNS, CDR2 SASEGT. The DNA of the CDR3 is TGTGCCAGCAGACCCCAGGGTACAACTAATGAAAAACTGTTTTTT. Translating it yields CASRPQGTTNEKLFF.

At least ten counts were recorded for this clonotype. V usage is TRBV30 and J usage is TRBJ2-3, with 12 bases fitting TRBD2. The V gene's germline CDR1 is GTSNPN and CDR2 SVGIG (reference sequence). Trimming at V came to 4 bases and at J to 5 bases, leaving 7 bases not matched to a gene. This CDR3 region has 15 residues. The DNA of the CDR3 is TGTGCCTGGAACCCGCCGGGACTAGCGGGAGATACGCAGTATTTT. This gives the protein CAWNPPGLAGDTQYF.

The chain links TRBV19 to TRBJ2-1; no reliable D call. V lost 3 bases and J lost 0, with 9 bases in between. The germline V gene has CDR1 LNHDA and CDR2 SQIVND (reference sequence). This CDR3 has 15 residues. This CDR3 reads CASSMGSSSYNEQFF. The CDR3, as DNA: TGTGCCAGTAGTATGGGCTCGAGCTCCTACAATGAGCAGTTCTTC.

This clonotype was seen many times. The J gene is TRBJ2-5, the V gene TRBV7-9; no clear D gene. CDR1 and CDR2 (germline): SEHNR, FQNEAQ (reference sequence). This CDR3 comprises 17 residues. Trimming cost V 2 bases and J 1 base, with 17 bases left between them. CDR3 amino acids: CASSLRAGQILQETQYF. In DNA, the CDR3 is TGTGCCAGCAGCTTAAGGGCTGGGCAGATCCTCCAAGAGACCCAGTACTTC. The variable domain in full, completed from reference TRBV7-9 and TRBJ2-5, reads DTGVSQNPRHKITKRGQNVTFRCDPISEHNRLYWYRQTLGQGPEFLTYFQNEAQLEKSRLLSDRFSAERPKGSFSTLEIQRTEQGDSAMYLCASSLRAGQILQETQYFGPGTRLLVL.

The V and J genes are TRBV6-1 and TRBJ2-1; 11 bases agree with TRBD2. The trim removed 6 bases at V and 8 bases at J, leaving 9 bases unmatched. The CDR3 runs 15 residues. The germline gives CDR1 MNHNS, CDR2 SASEGT. CDR3 sequence reads: CASRGLAGGPDEQFF. The CDR3 DNA follows: TGTGCCAGCAGGGGATTAGCGGGAGGGCCCGATGAGCAGTTCTTC.

This clonotype was seen a few times. The rearrangement links TRBV5-1 to TRBJ2-2; no reliable D call. The V gene's germline CDR1 is SGHRS and CDR2 YFSETQ. The CDR3 length is 15 residues. V lost 0 bases and J lost 0, with 6 bases in between. The CDR3 bases are TGCGCCAGCAGCTTGGTACACGCGAACACCGGGGAGCTGTTTTTT. As protein: CASSLVHANTGELFF. Together with reference TRBV5-1 and TRBJ2-2, the CDR3 gives the full variable domain: KAGVTQTPRYLIKTRGQQVTLSCSPISGHRSVSWYQQTPGQGLQFLFEYFSETQRNKGNFPGRFSGRQFSNSRSEMNVSTLELGDSALYLCASSLVHANTGELFFGEGSRLTVL.

This clonotype has at least ten counts. The rearrangement links TRBV10-1 to TRBJ2-5, with D perhaps TRBD1 (6 bases). The CDR3 covers 13 residues. Trimming removed 4 bases from V and 5 bases from J, with 11 bases in between. The germline V gene has CDR1 WNHNN and CDR2 SYGVQD (reference sequence). The CDR3 DNA reads TGCGCCAGCAGTGTACAGGGTTGCGAGACCCAGTACTTC. It is translated as CASSVQGCETQYF.

This clonotype was detected only a few times. The V and J genes are TRBV30 and TRBJ1-2; D is perhaps TRBD1 (5 bases). Deletions cut 2 bases from V and 4 bases from J, with 17 bases between. There are 15 residues in the CDR3. Germline V gives CDR1 GTSNPN, CDR2 SVGIG (reference sequence). CDR3 protein: CAWSSPLRDGYGYTF. The DNA of the CDR3 is TGTGCCTGGAGTTCCCCCCTAAGGGACGGCTATGGCTACACCTTC.

This clonotype has a single count. One base away lies a much larger clone, so this may be a sequencing read error. This rearrangement joins TRBV20-1 to TRBJ2-7; 8 positions agree with TRBD2. Germline-derived CDR1 and CDR2 are DFQATT and SNEGSKA (reference sequence). V was clipped by 8 bases and J by 7 bases; unmatched bases: 13. This CDR3 has 13 amino acids. CDR3 in DNA: TGCAGTTCCTTCGGGACTAGTGACAATGAGCAGTACTTC. Translated: CSSFGTSDNEQYF.

This clonotype was detected ten times or more. This chain links TRBV29-1 with TRBJ1-1; D remains unclear. Germline V CDR1 and CDR2: SQVTM, ANQGSEA. V lost 4 bases and J lost 8, with 8 bases in between. The CDR3 spans 10 residues. The chain's CDR3 is CSVGTAEAFF. CDR3 nucleotides: TGCAGCGTTGGGACCGCGGAAGCTTTCTTT.

This clonotype showed up many times. The gene calls are TRBV4-1 and TRBJ2-3, with D perhaps matching TRBD2 (5 bases). V lost 4 bases and J 0 bases, leaving 14 bases between the germline ends. This CDR3 region has 16 residues. CDR1 and CDR2 (germline): MGHRA, YSYEKL. CDR3 nucleotides: TGCGCCAGCAGCCGACTCCCAGCGGTTAGCACAGATACGCAGTATTTT. It yields the protein CASSRLPAVSTDTQYF.

J is TRBJ1-5 and V is TRBV12-3 or TRBV12-4, with D possibly being TRBD1 (6 bases). V lost 5 bases to trimming and J lost 3 bases, with 11 bases between them. The CDR3 totals 14 residues. DNA for the CDR3: TGTGCCAGCAGTGCCTCAGGGGCCAATCAGCCCCAGCATTTT. Translating it yields CASSASGANQPQHF.

This clonotype has more than one count but fewer than ten. This chain's CDR3 is CAWTRGLAGEGHKGQYF. The CDR3 DNA sequence: TGTGCCTGGACCCGGGGACTAGCGGGAGAAGGACATAAGGGGCAGTACTTC. This sequence joins TRBV30 and TRBJ2-7; 14 bases are shared with TRBD2. This CDR3 has 17 amino acids. CDR1 and CDR2 (germline): GTSNPN, SVGIG (reference sequence). V shed 4 bases, J shed 9 bases, and the junction held 17 bases outside the gene matches.

The chain recombines TRBV9 with TRBJ2-2; 13 nucleotides agree with TRBD2. The CDR3 runs to 20 residues. The ends lost 3 bases at V and 1 base at J; junction bases unmatched: 12. CDR1 and CDR2 (germline): SGDLS, YYNGEE. CDR3 region: CASSDDPRTSGSLNTGELFF. The DNA for the CDR3 is TGTGCCAGCAGCGACGATCCCCGGACTAGCGGGAGTCTGAACACCGGGGAGCTGTTTTTT.

At least ten counts were recorded for this clonotype. This chain uses TRBV20-1 with TRBJ2-1; 10 bases map to TRBD1. J lost 5 bases, V lost 4 bases, and 8 bases had no gene match. This CDR3 has 15 amino acids. CDR1 is DFQATT and CDR2 is SNEGSKA in the germline V gene (reference sequence). The CDR3 spells CSATRGTGANNEQFF. The CDR3 coding sequence is TGCAGTGCTACCCGGGGGACAGGGGCGAACAATGAGCAGTTCTTC.

This clonotype was detected ten times or more. The genes are TRBV4-1 and TRBJ1-2; 7 bases align to TRBD1. The CDR3 has 14 residues. V shed 0 bases and J 4 bases; nucleotides not matched to a gene: 2. Germline CDR1 is MGHRA and CDR2 is YSYEKL. The CDR3: CASSQETGRYGYTF. The CDR3 DNA reads as TGCGCCAGCAGCCAAGAGACAGGGCGCTATGGCTACACCTTC.

This clonotype was counted ten times or more. V usage is TRBV14 and J usage is TRBJ1-2; D gene ambiguous. Trimming shortened V by 1 base and J by 8 bases, and 11 bases separated the two germline ends. Germline lookup yields CDR1 SGHDN and CDR2 FVKESK. This CDR3 has 13 amino acids. The CDR3 bases are TGTGCCAGCAGCCAAGCGTTAGGCAGGGGCTACACCTTC. It is translated as CASSQALGRGYTF.

This clonotype was seen ten or more times. The rearrangement uses TRBV7-2 and TRBJ2-3; D not resolved. Germline V gene sequence: CDR1 SGHTA, CDR2 FQGNSA. V was pared by 4 bases and J by 6 bases, with 8 bases between. This CDR3 is built from 12 residues. CDR3 in DNA: TGTGCCAGCAGCTCACACCCCGATACGCAGTATTTT. Protein product: CASSSHPDTQYF.